Listed below are T cell receptor beta chains from one sample, sequenced in a study of blood T cell repertoires in COVID-19. Assay used: immunoSEQ multiplex PCR; TCRdb lists only in-frame clones, some missing. This table has about 170,000 clones, about four fifths appearing once. What was sequenced was peripheral blood. These receptors came from a man in his forties who had recovered from COVID-19. Each CDR3 is given without its conserved first and last residue. Clone size is given for some rows only: seen once, a few or many times, or a class if the clone is expanded.

j_gene	abundance	v_gene	CDR3aa
TRBJ2-1	NA	TRBV28	ASSSGLAGVVSQF
TRBJ2-7	NA	TRBV7-9	ASSLALGSESSYEQY
TRBJ1-2	NA	TRBV20-1	SARSNYGYT
TRBJ2-5	NA	TRBV5-6	ASSSGGEVTQY
TRBJ1-2	NA	TRBV28	ASSWVVAGDHGYT
TRBJ2-6	NA	TRBV10-3	AITTDRAGANVLT
TRBJ1-4	once	TRBV2	ASSGGVREGTNEKLF
TRBJ1-5	NA	TRBV7-9	ASSSGQGRHQPQH
TRBJ2-2	NA	TRBV18	ASSPAGTSDTGELF
TRBJ1-6	NA	TRBV4-2	ASSQEGQTPLH
TRBJ1-6	NA	TRBV6-2/TRBV6-3	ASSYSRGNSPLH
TRBJ1-1	NA	TRBV7-8	ASSPVRGNTEAF
TRBJ2-1	NA	TRBV11-3	ASSFSFNEQF
TRBJ1-1	NA	TRBV10-3	AISPDRAAEAF
TRBJ1-5	NA	TRBV29-1	SVSQGGDNQPQH
TRBJ2-1	NA	TRBV9	ASSAQGRDFSYNEQF
TRBJ2-7	NA	TRBV7-2	ASSHRTSSYEQY
TRBJ2-3	NA	TRBV7-2	ASSLEAGLVTDTQY
TRBJ1-1	NA	TRBV28	ASRPGQGVTEAF
TRBJ1-6	NA	TRBV10-3	AIRKAEESPLH
TRBJ1-3	NA	TRBV6-5	ASSLSSGNTIY
TRBJ2-7	NA	TRBV15	ATSRDLDSLEQY
TRBJ2-7	NA	TRBV9	ASSPRQSSYEQY
TRBJ2-2	NA	TRBV7-8	ASSLVSGGKNTGELF
TRBJ2-5	once	TRBV5-4	ASSGTGGGETQY
TRBJ1-1	NA	TRBV27	ASSRSGTGGTEAF